This T cell receptor (beta chain) was identified during a study of T cell responses to AZD1222 COVID-19 vaccine (dated by TCRdb to the early 2020s). Background for the entire study: AZD1222 recipients whose second dose came at about 4 weeks and those whose second dose came at about 12 weeks were combined into one group, since spike-specific TCR depth and breadth did not differ between the two schedules. Trial participants were enrolled by age into 18-55, 56-69 and 70-plus year subgroups, with about 150, 28 and 57 TCR-sequenced participants respectively. A total of just over 230 trial participants underwent TCR sequencing, of whom 200 to 220 received two doses of AZD1222 and about 25 received two doses of the MenACWY control vaccine. Results the study describes overall, beyond this receptor: Participants were mostly white British, with more females than males. The authors suggested clonal diversity may have been underestimated. The 56-69-year group was small, and its depth increase did not reach significance, likely because of low power. Vaccine-associated CD4 TCRs spanned the whole spike protein, with dominant responses in regions 160-218 and 743-854. Spike-specific TCR breadth and depth rose significantly after two AZD1222 doses compared with day 0 and with MenACWY recipients. Conclusions about previously exposed vaccinees are limited because only five to seven AZD1222 recipients were SARS-CoV-2 seropositive at baseline. Because no day 14 peak-response samples were available, the repertoires could be characterized only after the peak T cell response. Reportedly, close to half of the unique spike-specific TCRs recognized epitopes lying outside the regions that are mutated in the B.1.351 and B.1.1.7 variants.

The time point label here, explained by the study, means: baseline before first vaccination. Vaccinee samples were obtained from the UK trials COV001 and COV002, which included a single-blind randomized controlled phase 2/3 trial of AZD1222 (ChAdOx1 nCoV-19) in healthy adults. For TCRbeta chain sequencing, PBMC samples from trial participants were taken at day 0 and at day 28 after the second dose. Comment on this clone: Its specific antigen is unknown. No base quality information exists; no much larger clone differs at one position.

The CDR3 regions of human TCRbeta chains were subjected to immunosequencing. From the authors' description of their analysis: TCRs in the repertoires were compared against a reference library of SARS-CoV-2-specific TCRs that had been generated with the MIRA antigen-specificity platform. Breadth was defined as the fraction of unique TCRs that were SARS-CoV-2-associated, and depth was defined as the fraction of total T cells that were SARS-CoV-2-associated. Using the MIRA data, every spike-specific TCR was mapped to the spike region that the TCR reacted to and assigned to either a CD4 or a CD8 class. Log10-transformed breadth and depth values were compared by one-way ANOVA with Sidak's multiple comparisons tests. The table was pulled from immuneACCESS by TCRdb, which kept in-frame rearrangements only. Such tables lose some clones; where checked, under half of the loss comes from unresolved V genes, and the rest has no known cause. Clonal size and the V and J genes are those of that table, whereas D and trimming came from the DNA. The sample records some 90,000 clones, around nine tenths of which are singletons. Clones ranked in the top ten supply about 16% of the sample.

The sample consisted of peripheral blood, taken on day 0 of AZD1222 vaccination. The receptor's source is an adult in good health.

The encoded CDR3 is CASSLGHLYEQYF. The DNA reads as follows: TGTGCCAGCAGCTTAGGTCACCTCTACGAGCAGTACTTC. The sequence is built from TRBV5-6 and TRBJ2-7; too little of a D gene remains to name it. Counted from cysteine to phenylalanine, this CDR3 has 13 amino acids. Of the read, only the CDR3 DNA is kept; its 39 bases are in frame from base 1. V is pared back by 2 bases and J by 3 bases, with 9 bases lying between the germline termini. The germline V gene encodes CDR1 SGHDT and CDR2 YYEEEE.